This record concerns one T cell receptor (beta chain) sequence. Its specific antigen is unknown. Nothing much larger sits one base from this clone, and base qualities are not available. The record originates from a study of blood T cells in healthy people across ages (dated by TCRdb to 2013 to 2016). General notes on the study: In model experiments, template switching captured about one uniquely barcoded TCR beta cDNA molecule for every two T cells. Two additional independent replicas of 1 million unique cDNA reads from the same blood draw were analyzed for two donors (one aged 18 to 29 and one aged 80 or older). Donors of different ages were randomly distributed across sequencing lanes to avoid experimental bias. Age-related changes in TCR beta repertoire diversity were measured in the study by deep sequencing normalized with unique cDNA molecular identifiers. Four age groups were formed from the donors: young (average around 15 years), middle-aged (approximately 41), aged (62) and long-lived (82).

The library was produced with 5' RACE. For sequencing, an Illumina HiSeq 2500 was employed. A second PCR of roughly 6 to 11 cycles was run with a J-beta primer mix and a sample-barcoded 5' primer. Each TCR beta cDNA molecule received a unique molecular identifier from a template-switch 5' adaptor carrying 12 random nucleotides. At least 2.5 million CDR3-containing paired-end reads were obtained from each sample. First-strand cDNA synthesis was performed from all RNA using the Mint cDNA synthesis kit, with priming by a TRBC-specific oligonucleotide. After uracil-DNA glycosylase treatment, a first 18-cycle PCR used universal primers M1SS and BC2_uni_R on all cDNA. The authors processed their data as follows. For normalization, 1 million high-quality reads, each with a distinct molecular identifier, were randomly selected from each sample. Reads sharing molecular identifiers were discarded rather than binned into consensus sequences. CDR3 identification, clonotype clustering and error correction used MiTCR with a Q25 quality threshold and the strictest error-elimination algorithm. A nonparametric unseen species model with Euler transformation was used to estimate lower-bound total TCR beta diversity. The raw public reads went through TCRdb reprocessing: fastp at Q25, MiXCR clone calling, in-frame beta chains kept. Entries are consolidated by CDR3 protein sequence, retaining the most common genes and DNA. V and J calls and clone size were set by TCRdb, not the authors. Counted in this sample were 1,300,000 or so distinct CDR3 sequences; 55% to 75% of them appeared once. The top ten clonotypes cover 6.5% to 8.5% of the sample.

Donors were 35 to 40 systemically healthy Caucasian individuals from Russia aged about 6 to 100 years. Ten milliliters of peripheral blood were drawn from each donor into EDTA-treated Vacutainer tubes. Ficoll-Paque density-gradient centrifugation was used to isolate PBMCs, with at least 6.5 million per sample. Trizol reagent was used to extract total RNA from the PBMCs, yielding at least 5.5 micrograms per sample. The percentages of naive CD45RAhigh/CD27high T cells were determined by flow cytometry on a PBMC aliquot from every donor. What the work shows at the level of the full study, not this receptor alone: Observed TCR beta diversity per million T cells fell roughly linearly with age, and a significant reduction was already apparent by age approximately 41. Because profiling used bulk unsorted PBMCs, naive and antigen-experienced compartments could not be compared conclusively. The CMV infection status of donors was not known, potentially confounding age-related changes in expanded clonotypes. There was a strong correlation between observed TCR beta diversity and the percentage of naive T cells measured by flow cytometry. Compared with the aged group, the long-lived group had more naive CD4+ T cells, fewer expanded clones and increased TCR diversity, suggesting age selection. Total diversity estimates from one million sequenced T cells were considered lower bounds and underestimates.

The sequencing sample was made of blood. The origin of this receptor is a man aged 18 to 29 in good health.

DNA sequence: TGCGCCAGCAGCTTGCAGGGACAGGGGGCGAGGTATGGCTACACCTTC. Translated, it gives CASSLQGQGARYGYTF. The chain links TRBV5-1 with TRBJ1-2; the junction holds 12 bases that match TRBD1. V trim: 1 base; J trim: 5 bases; unmatched bases: 6. The CDR3, from cysteine to phenylalanine, totals 16 residues. Only the CDR3 region is kept as DNA, spanning 48 bases read in frame from base 1. Based on the germline V gene, the CDR1 and CDR2 sequences are SGHRS and YFSETQ. Beyond the CDR3, the reference TRBV5-1 and TRBJ1-2 genes provide the residues; the full variable domain reads: KAGVTQTPRYLIKTRGQQVTLSCSPISGHRSVSWYQQTPGQGLQFLFEYFSETQRNKGNFPGRFSGRQFSNSRSEMNVSTLELGDSALYLCASSLQGQGARYGYTFGSGTRLTVV.